This T cell receptor beta chain was profiled in a study of identical twins. Study conclusions and caveats: Fewer insertions marked abundant cord blood beta clonotypes; young adult naive trended weakly, memory not at all.

TCRdb reanalysed the 5' RACE reads using MiXCR and keeps one entry per CDR3 protein. In the table there are 450,000 to 650,000 distinct CDR3 sequences, approximately 9.6% of which are singletons. This clonotype occurred many times. No antigen is known for it. The CDR3 has 13 residues. Germline V lookup: CDR1 SGHRS, CDR2 YFSETQ. The V end was cut by 0 bases, the J end by 7 bases, with 10 bases between. These sequences were also reported in another study, on yellow fever vaccine responses in identical twins.

This TCR was sampled from a woman aged 18-29 years in good health. The sequenced material came from PBMCs. The chain employs TRBV5-1 and TRBJ1-2; D is unresolved. The chain's CDR3 is CASSLAEGTGYTF. For the CDR3, the DNA is TGCGCCAGCAGCTTGGCCGAGGGTACTGGCTACACCTTC. The variable domain in full, completed from reference TRBV5-1 and TRBJ1-2, reads KAGVTQTPRYLIKTRGQQVTLSCSPISGHRSVSWYQQTPGQGLQFLFEYFSETQRNKGNFPGRFSGRQFSNSRSEMNVSTLELGDSALYLCASSLAEGTGYTFGSGTRLTVV.